The present entry profiles one T cell receptor beta chain with its context. The junction departs from the called germline gene at one end, perhaps through a read error. These data belong to a study of beta chain features in type 1 diabetes. As for the study in general: Comparable age, gender and cell yields were observed in patients relative to healthy donors.

Every isolated RNA sample was fully reverse transcribed, so sequencing captured expressed TCRB transcripts. TCRdb keeps only in-frame clones here, not all; method: immunoSEQ multiplex PCR. The table records about 410,000 clones, 14% of them present only once. Looked up from germline, CDR1 is SEHNR and CDR2 is FQNEAQ (reference sequence). This CDR3 spans 13 amino acids. This clonotype originated in a man aged 30-40 years in good health. The specimen sequenced was naive CD4+ T cells from blood. The chain employs TRBV7-9 and TRBJ2-5, with D possibly matching TRBD1 (6 bases). The CDR3 region is CASSLAGQGTQYF. The CDR3 DNA follows: TGTGCCAGCAGCTTAGCGGGACAAGGGACCCAGTACTTC.